These T cell receptor beta chains were read from a single sample in a study of cytomegalovirus exposure and HLA in healthy donors. The method was immunoSEQ multiplex PCR; TCRdb's version includes in-frame clones alone and lacks a portion of them. Among about 83,000 clones listed, about four fifths were seen once. Sequences were obtained from PBMCs. The receptor source for this set is a young woman in good health and CMV-seronegative. Both conserved end residues are part of each CDR3. D genes are given only for firm matches. Not every row has a clone size; where given, it reads once, few, many or a size class.

clone_size: -
v_call: TRBV28
j_call: TRBJ1-1
d_call: TRBD1
cdr3_aa: CASSFGDRGFTEAFF
cdr3_nt: TGTGCCAGCAGTTTTGGGGACAGGGGGTTTACTGAAGCTTTCTTT

clone_size: -
v_call: TRBV7-3
j_call: TRBJ1-1
d_call: -
cdr3_aa: CASSFHLDENTEAFF
cdr3_nt: TGTGCCAGCAGCTTCCACCTAGACGAAAACACTGAAGCTTTCTTT

clone_size: -
v_call: TRBV7-9
j_call: TRBJ2-5
d_call: -
cdr3_aa: CSSSFEETQYF
cdr3_nt: TGTTCCAGCAGCTTCGAAGAGACCCAGTACTTC

clone_size: -
v_call: TRBV30
j_call: TRBJ1-1
d_call: -
cdr3_aa: CAWSPLGYTEAFF
cdr3_nt: TGTGCCTGGAGTCCCTTGGGCTACACTGAAGCTTTCTTT

clone_size: -
v_call: TRBV7-8
j_call: TRBJ1-1
d_call: -
cdr3_aa: CASSLSLRGSTLNTEAFF
cdr3_nt: TGTGCCAGCAGCTTAAGCCTACGGGGGTCCACCTTGAACACTGAAGCTTTCTTT

clone_size: -
v_call: TRBV18
j_call: TRBJ2-7
d_call: TRBD1
cdr3_aa: CASSPRSGQGTEQYF
cdr3_nt: TGTGCCAGCTCACCACGTTCGGGACAGGGGACCGAGCAGTACTTC

clone_size: -
v_call: TRBV30
j_call: TRBJ1-4
d_call: -
cdr3_aa: CAWSDTGGSNEKLFF
cdr3_nt: TGTGCCTGGAGCGATACCGGGGGATCTAATGAAAAACTGTTTTTT

clone_size: few
v_call: TRBV11-1
j_call: TRBJ2-5
d_call: TRBD1
cdr3_aa: CASSPEGQGEETQYF
cdr3_nt: TGTGCCAGCAGCCCCGAGGGACAGGGAGAAGAGACCCAGTACTTC

clone_size: once
v_call: TRBV5-1
j_call: TRBJ2-7
d_call: -
cdr3_aa: CASSFGQYYEQYF
cdr3_nt: TGCGCCAGCAGCTTTGGACAGTACTACGAGCAGTACTTC

clone_size: -
v_call: TRBV6-5
j_call: TRBJ2-7
d_call: TRBD2
cdr3_aa: CASSYTGLGNYEQYF
cdr3_nt: TGTGCCAGCAGTTACACGGGACTAGGGAACTACGAGCAGTACTTC

clone_size: -
v_call: TRBV18
j_call: TRBJ1-5
d_call: -
cdr3_aa: CASSPGPSNQPQHF
cdr3_nt: TGTGCCAGCTCACCGGGCCCCAGCAATCAGCCCCAGCATTTT

clone_size: -
v_call: TRBV2
j_call: TRBJ1-2
d_call: -
cdr3_aa: CATRTDPKVYGYTF
cdr3_nt: TGTGCCACCCGGACAGACCCGAAAGTCTATGGCTACACCTTC

clone_size: once
v_call: TRBV5-4
j_call: TRBJ2-1
d_call: -
cdr3_aa: CASRGDTASYNEQFF
cdr3_nt: TGTGCCAGCAGGGGGGACACAGCGTCCTACAATGAGCAGTTCTTC

clone_size: -
v_call: TRBV19
j_call: TRBJ2-7
d_call: TRBD2
cdr3_aa: CASSIGRAGGYEQYF
cdr3_nt: TGTGCCAGTAGTATAGGGAGAGCGGGAGGTTACGAGCAGTACTTC

clone_size: -
v_call: TRBV7-2
j_call: TRBJ1-3
d_call: -
cdr3_aa: CASSLVATSTVNTIYF
cdr3_nt: TGTGCCAGCAGCTTAGTTGCGACTTCAACCGTAAACACCATATATTTT

clone_size: -
v_call: TRBV6-1
j_call: TRBJ1-2
d_call: -
cdr3_aa: CASSARANYGYTF
cdr3_nt: TGTGCCAGCAGTGCGAGGGCGAACTATGGCTACACCTTC